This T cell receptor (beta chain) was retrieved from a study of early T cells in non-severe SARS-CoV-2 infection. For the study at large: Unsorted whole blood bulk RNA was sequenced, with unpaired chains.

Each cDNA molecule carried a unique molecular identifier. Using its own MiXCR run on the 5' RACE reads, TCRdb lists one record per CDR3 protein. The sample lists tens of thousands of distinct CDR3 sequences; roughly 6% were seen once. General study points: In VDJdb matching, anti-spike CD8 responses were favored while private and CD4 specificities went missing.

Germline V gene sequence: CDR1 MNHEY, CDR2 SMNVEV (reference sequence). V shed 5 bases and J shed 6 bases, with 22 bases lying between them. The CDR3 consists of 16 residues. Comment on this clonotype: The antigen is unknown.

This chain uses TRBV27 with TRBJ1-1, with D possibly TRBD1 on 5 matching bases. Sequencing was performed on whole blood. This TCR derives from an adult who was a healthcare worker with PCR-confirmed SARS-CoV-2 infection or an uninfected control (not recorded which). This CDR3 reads CASSPRQTEPPPEAFF. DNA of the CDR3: TGTGCCAGCAGTCCGCGACAGACCGAACCGCCCCCTGAAGCTTTCTTT.